Sequencing of this TCR beta chain was carried out in a study of blood T cell repertoires in COVID-19. Study information: Italy, Spain and the United States were the sources of the convalescent and acute COVID-19 samples. The analysed material was cDNA or gDNA that came from T cells, B-cell-depleted T cells, or PBMCs.

CDR3 length: 16 residues. CDR1 and CDR2 from the germline V gene are MRHNA and SNTAGT. The V gene lost 2 bases and the J gene lost 0 bases, with 8 bases spanning the gap. Recruitment covered roughly 24 US areas and drew participants whose ages spanned roughly 18 to 100 years. Cohorts were assigned according to the clinical history that participants reported. The repertoire was sequenced with immunoSEQ multiplex PCR; TCRdb's copy has only in-frame clones and lacks some. There are about 210,000 clones in the sample; 84% occur only once, and under 4% lies in the top ten. The rearrangement links TRBV6-4 to TRBJ2-6; D is perhaps TRBD2 (6 bases). The source material was PBMCs or T cells enriched from blood (not recorded which). This TCR was recovered from a woman in her 30s who had been exposed to COVID-19. CDR3 sequence (DNA): TGTGCCAGCAGTGACGGGGGGAGCTCTGGGGCCAACGTCCTGACTTTC. As protein: CASSDGGSSGANVLTF.